In its sample, the clone carrying this T cell receptor (beta chain) was seen a few times. Its antigen remains unknown. The sample comes from a study of identical twins. General study results and limits: An excess of low generation probability was shown by twin-shared out-of-frame alpha sequences. Carriage of fewer insertions was seen in abundant cord blood beta clonotypes, whereas memory repertoires showed none.

The CDR3 length is 14 residues. The V gene's germline CDR1 is ENHRY and CDR2 SYGVKD. The V segment lost 8 bases and the J segment 10 bases; nucleotides outside the gene matches: 11. TCRdb re-called the 5' RACE reads through MiXCR, storing one row per CDR3 protein. The data hold 460,000 or so distinct CDR3 sequences, with 14% observed a single time. A further study also used this sample, focusing on yellow fever vaccine responses in identical twins. That study reports: As reported, the vaccine T cell response of twins seemed partly convergent and partly personalized.

The chain uses TRBV10-3 and TRBJ1-6; 7 nucleotides line up with TRBD1. The receptor was derived from a young woman in good health. Source material: CD4+ T cells sorted from blood. CDR3 DNA sequence: TGTGCCATCGTCGGCGACAGGGACGGATCACCCCTCCACTTT. It specifies CAIVGDRDGSPLHF.